The 32 T cell receptor beta chains below were found in one sample sequenced in a study of blood T cell repertoires in COVID-19. Sequencing was performed with immunoSEQ multiplex PCR; in TCRdb, only in-frame clones are kept and a portion is missing. Of 190,000 or so clones listed, approximately 82% are singletons. The specimen sequenced was peripheral blood. These receptors all come from a human donor with acute or convalescent COVID-19. The donor label of this sample is uncertain.

V usage is TRBV19 and J usage is TRBJ2-2; a possible D gene is TRBD1 (6 bases). This CDR3 contains 12 residues. The germline V gene has CDR1 LNHDA and CDR2 SQIVND (reference sequence). Trimming left V 8 bases short and J 4 bases short, with 8 bases between. The CDR3 DNA follows: TGTGCCAGTGGACAGACCACCGGGGAGCTGTTTTTT. Protein sequence: CASGQTTGELFF.

This chain uses TRBV7-9 with TRBJ2-1; 11 bases map to TRBD2. Looked up from germline, CDR1 is SEHNR and CDR2 is FQNEAQ (reference sequence). This CDR3 comprises 15 residues. The junction had 5 bases not matched to a gene; V was cut back by 6 bases and J by 4 bases. The CDR3 reads CASSLLAGGYNEQFF. DNA of the CDR3: TGTGCCAGCAGTTTGCTAGCGGGAGGATACAATGAGCAGTTCTTC.

The chain is built from TRBV6-5 and TRBJ1-2; 7 bases agree with TRBD1. The CDR3 is made up of 14 amino acids. J was trimmed by 4 bases and V by 0 bases; bases with no gene match: 2. In germline, CDR1 is MNHEY, CDR2 SVGAGI. The CDR3 region is CASSYSGTVYGYTF. In DNA form, the CDR3 reads TGTGCCAGCAGTTACTCAGGGACAGTCTATGGCTACACCTTC.

The chain is built from TRBV20-1 and TRBJ1-1; 7 bases match TRBD1. From germline, CDR1 is DFQATT and CDR2 SNEGSKA (reference sequence). The junction had 4 bases not matched to a gene; V was cut back by 3 bases and J by 6 bases. The CDR3 has 12 residues. CDR3 coding DNA: TGCAGTGCTAGTCAGGGGGTGGCTGAAGCTTTCTTT. Encoded protein: CSASQGVAEAFF.

The chain has TRBV5-4 and TRBJ2-3; D is perhaps TRBD2 (6 bases). Germline CDR1 SGHNT, CDR2 YYREEE (reference sequence). The V and J ends lost 3 bases and 4 bases respectively, with 15 bases between them. The CDR3 totals 15 residues. CDR3 sequence reads: CASSSGVLAADTQYF. The CDR3 DNA is TGTGCCAGCAGCTCCGGCGTACTAGCCGCAGATACGCAGTATTTT.

This chain links TRBV5-8 with TRBJ2-2, with 7 bases identical to TRBD1. With 5 bases clipped from V and 7 bases from J, the junction kept 5 bases outside the gene matches. Germline V gene data show CDR1 as SGHTS and CDR2 as YDEGEE. CDR3 length: 13 residues. For the CDR3, the DNA is TGTGCCAGCAGGGGACAGCGAGTCGGGGAGCTGTTTTTT. The encoded protein is CASRGQRVGELFF.

This sequence joins TRBV15 and TRBJ1-5, with D maybe TRBD1 (6 bases). V was trimmed by 5 bases and J by 9 bases, leaving 14 bases between them. Germline loops: CDR1 LNHNV, CDR2 YYDKDF (reference sequence). The CDR3 runs 13 residues. CDR3: CATSRDNLVPQHF. The DNA of the CDR3 is TGTGCCACCAGCCGGGACAACTTGGTGCCCCAGCATTTT.

CDR3 coding DNA: TGTGCCAGCAGGGGAAGCGGGAGGGCCCGGGAGACCCAGTACTTC. Protein: CASRGSGRARETQYF. The rearrangement links TRBV2 to TRBJ2-5, with TRBD2 matching over 10 bases. After removal of 6 bases from V and 5 bases from J, the junction contained 9 bases not matched to a gene. Germline CDR1 SNHLY, CDR2 FYNNEI. The CDR3 sequence is 15 residues long.

CDR3 amino acids: CASSRGTGGGTEAFF. DNA for the CDR3: TGCGCCAGCAGCCGAGGGACAGGGGGCGGCACTGAAGCTTTCTTT. V and J are TRBV4-1 and TRBJ1-1; the match to TRBD1 covers 12 bases. Germline trimming cut 4 bases from V and 4 bases from J; bases unmatched to any gene: 4. Germline lookup yields CDR1 MGHRA and CDR2 YSYEKL. The length of the CDR3 is 15 residues.

The rearrangement joins TRBV5-1 to TRBJ1-4; D is undetermined. Trimming pared 0 bases from V and 3 bases from J, leaving 12 bases between. In germline, CDR1 is SGHRS, CDR2 YFSETQ. This CDR3 is built from 16 residues. The CDR3 sequence is CASSLAGRRANEKLFF. The CDR3 DNA reads TGCGCCAGCAGCTTGGCTGGGAGGAGGGCTAATGAAAAACTGTTTTTT. The entire variable domain, with the rest obtained from reference TRBV5-1 and TRBJ1-4, is as follows: KAGVTQTPRYLIKTRGQQVTLSCSPISGHRSVSWYQQTPGQGLQFLFEYFSETQRNKGNFPGRFSGRQFSNSRSEMNVSTLELGDSALYLCASSLAGRRANEKLFFGSGTQLSVL.

The rearrangement links TRBV7-3 to TRBJ2-7, with 13 bases aligning to TRBD2. Germline V gives CDR1 SGHTA, CDR2 FQGTGA. The CDR3 is 19 amino acids. V lost 4 bases and J lost 1; bases outside the gene matches: 13. In DNA, the CDR3 is TGTGCCAGCAGCTCCCCGGGACTAGCGGGGAGTTCCCCTTCCTACGAGCAGTACTTC. Translation gives CASSSPGLAGSSPSYEQYF.

The V call is TRBV7-9, the J call TRBJ2-3, with D tentatively TRBD2 (5 bases). Trimming shortened V by 5 bases and J by 6 bases, and 9 bases separated the two germline ends. The CDR3 is 12 residues long. Per germline, CDR1 SEHNR and CDR2 FQNEAQ (reference sequence). This CDR3 reads CASSPRGDTQYF. The CDR3 DNA sequence: TGTGCCAGCAGCCCCCGGGGTGATACGCAGTATTTT.

This rearrangement joins TRBV4-2 to TRBJ2-2, with TRBD2 matching 7 bases. There are 17 residues in the CDR3. The V and J ends lost 0 bases and 0 bases, in that order; junction bases with no gene match: 4. Germline V gene sequence: CDR1 LGHNA, CDR2 YNFKEQ. CDR3 nucleotide sequence: TGTGCCAGCAGCCAAGAGTGGCTAGCGGCGAACACCGGGGAGCTGTTTTTT. It specifies CASSQEWLAANTGELFF.

This CDR3 is CASSATGGMTETQYF. The CDR3 nucleotides read TGCGCCAGCAGCGCCACCGGCGGGATGACAGAGACCCAGTACTTC. The chain links TRBV10-1 to TRBJ2-5; tentatively, D is TRBD2 (6 bases). Germline-derived CDR1 and CDR2 are WNHNN and SYGVQD (reference sequence). V was cut by 6 bases and J by 4 bases, with 18 bases left in between. The CDR3 sequence is 15 residues long.

The chain employs TRBV28 and TRBJ1-1, with D unclear. The germline CDR1 and CDR2 sequences are MDHEN and SYDVKM. V lost 5 bases, J lost 1 base, and 8 bases lay in between. The CDR3 sequence is 13 residues long. The CDR3 DNA reads TGTGCCAGCAGTAGACTGACGAACACTGAAGCTTTCTTT. Its translation: CASSRLTNTEAFF.

The chain carries TRBV7-9 and TRBJ1-5; D remains ambiguous. The germline V gene encodes CDR1 SEHNR and CDR2 FQNEAQ (reference sequence). The germline V and J ends were trimmed by 4 bases and 6 bases, with 7 bases remaining between them. The CDR3 is made up of 12 amino acids. Here the CDR3 DNA reads TGTGCCAGCAGCTCTGATAGTCAGCCCCAGCATTTT. Protein: CASSSDSQPQHF.

The rearrangement uses TRBV29-1 and TRBJ1-3, with D possibly matching TRBD1 (6 bases). CDR3 size: 13 residues. The V end lost 4 bases, the J end lost 4 bases, and 11 bases lay between the germline ends. Germline assignment: CDR1 SQVTM and CDR2 ANQGSEA. DNA of the CDR3: TGCAGCGTTGCCCGCCAGGGGGGAAACACCATATATTTT. Translating it yields CSVARQGGNTIYF. Full variable domain (rest looked up from reference TRBV29-1 and TRBJ1-3): SAVISQKPSRDICQRGTSLTIQCQVDSQVTMMFWYRQQPGQSLTLIATANQGSEATYESGFVIDKFPISRPNLTFSTLTVSNMSPEDSSIYLCSVARQGGNTIYFGEGSWLTVV.

The J gene is TRBJ2-1, the V gene TRBV19, with 7 nucleotides matching TRBD2. Trimming took 1 base from V and 9 from J; bases not matched to a gene: 6. The germline CDR1 and CDR2 sequences are LNHDA and SQIVND (reference sequence). The CDR3 totals 14 residues. Here the CDR3 DNA reads TGTGCCAGTAGTATAGTGGCGGGAGCGGGTGAGCAGTTCTTC. Amino acid sequence: CASSIVAGAGEQFF.

This chain joins TRBV5-1 and TRBJ2-3; maybe TRBD2 (6 bases). This CDR3 is 13 amino acids long. The V end was cut by 0 bases, the J end by 9 bases, with 11 bases between. Germline V gene data show CDR1 as SGHRS and CDR2 as YFSETQ. CDR3 coding DNA: TGCGCCAGCAGCTTGGTCGGTGGGGGGACGCAGTATTTT. It encodes CASSLVGGGTQYF.

This clone appeared a few times. The CDR3 is CASSYEGTRTYEQYF. The DNA for the CDR3 is TGTGCCAGCAGTTACGAGGGGACAAGGACCTACGAGCAGTACTTC. V usage is TRBV6-5 and J usage is TRBJ2-7; tentative D call: TRBD1 (6 bases). Germline V gene lookup returns CDR1 MNHEY and CDR2 SVGAGI. Trimming shortened V by 2 bases and J by 2 bases, and 13 bases separated the two germline ends. This CDR3 comprises 15 residues.

In regard to this clone: This sample also contains other DNA sequences that code for the same CDR3. The genes are TRBV5-1 and TRBJ1-1; D might be TRBD1 (5 bases). Germline CDR1 SGHRS, CDR2 YFSETQ. The CDR3 sequence is 13 residues long. V was cut by 5 bases and J by 3 bases, with 11 bases left in between. CDR3 sequence reads: CASSPRGDTEAFF. The CDR3, as DNA: TGCGCCAGCAGTCCCCGGGGGGACACTGAAGCTTTCTTT.

V is TRBV10-3 and J is TRBJ1-4; TRBD1 matches 7 bases. This CDR3 contains 13 residues. J lost 7 bases, V lost 10 bases, and 9 bases had no gene match. The germline V gene has CDR1 ENHRY and CDR2 SYGVKD. In nucleotides, the CDR3 is TGTGCCACCACAGGGGAACCCGGTGAAAAACTGTTTTTT. The encoded protein is CATTGEPGEKLFF.

The table lists this clone with a count of one. V and J are TRBV29-1 and TRBJ2-2, with D uncertain. The ends were cut back, 6 bases at V and 2 bases at J, with 10 bases in the middle. The CDR3 runs to 13 residues. CDR1 and CDR2 (germline): SQVTM, ANQGSEA. Here the CDR3 DNA reads TGCAGCGTGAGTTATCTCAACACCGGGGAGCTGTTTTTT. It is translated as CSVSYLNTGELFF.

Worth noting for this clone: The same CDR3 can be traced to other DNA sequences in this sample. V usage is TRBV6-5 and J usage is TRBJ2-3; a possible D gene is TRBD2 (5 bases). Trimming took off 6 bases at V and 6 bases at J, with 7 bases between the two ends. This CDR3 has 11 residues. Germline CDR1 reads MNHEY; CDR2 reads SVGAGI. CDR3 loop: CASRRGDTQYF. The CDR3 DNA sequence: TGTGCCAGCAGAAGAGGGGATACGCAGTATTTT.

This chain uses TRBV7-2 with TRBJ1-1; possible D gene TRBD1, 5 bases. Germline V gene sequence: CDR1 SGHTA, CDR2 FQGNSA. The length of the CDR3 is 16 residues. The germline V and J ends were trimmed by 5 bases and 4 bases, with 20 bases remaining between them. CDR3 loop: CASSPQTAGKGTEAFF. The CDR3 DNA follows: TGTGCCAGCAGCCCACAGACGGCAGGGAAAGGCACTGAAGCTTTCTTT.

The chain joins TRBV2 to TRBJ2-1; 7 nucleotides align to TRBD1. V lost 1 base to trimming and J lost 7 bases; unmatched junction nucleotides: 7. CDR3 length equals 15 residues. Germline assignment: CDR1 SNHLY and CDR2 FYNNEI. CDR3 DNA: TGTGCCAGCAGTGAAGATAAAGGCAGGGGGAATGAGCAGTTCTTC. Translating it yields CASSEDKGRGNEQFF.

The chain has TRBV6-1 and TRBJ2-7, with D perhaps TRBD2 (7 bases). CDR3 length: 14 amino acids. Germline V gene sequence: CDR1 MNHNS, CDR2 SASEGT. Trimming took 2 bases from V and 2 from J, leaving 10 bases between them. CDR3 in DNA: TGTGCCAGCAGTGAACGGGGGGCAGCCTACGAGCAGTACTTC. Translating gives CASSERGAAYEQYF.

The rearrangement links TRBV6-6 to TRBJ2-7; D unresolved. Trimming shortened V by 2 bases and J by 1 base, and 6 bases separated the two germline ends. Per the germline V gene, CDR1 is MNHNY and CDR2 is SVGAGI (reference sequence). CDR3 size: 13 residues. CDR3 amino acids: CASSYGQSYEQYF. Written as DNA, the CDR3 is TGTGCCAGCAGTTACGGGCAGTCCTACGAGCAGTACTTC.

The genes are TRBV30 and TRBJ2-1; D uncertain. Germline V CDR1 and CDR2: GTSNPN, SVGIG (reference sequence). The ends were cut back, 2 bases at V and 9 bases at J, with 11 bases in the middle. CDR3 length: 12 residues. In nucleotides, the CDR3 is TGTGCCTGGAGTCGAGTGCGGAGTGAGCAGTTCTTC. This translates into CAWSRVRSEQFF.

This clone has more than one count but fewer than ten. The chain recombines TRBV5-6 with TRBJ2-3, with 8 positions matching TRBD2. The V gene end was trimmed by 0 bases and the J gene end by 0 bases; junction bases not matched to a gene: 0. CDR3 length: 15 amino acids. Germline assignment: CDR1 SGHDT and CDR2 YYEEEE. Here the CDR3 reads CASSLGGRSTDTQYF. CDR3 DNA sequence: TGTGCCAGCAGCTTGGGCGGGAGGAGCACAGATACGCAGTATTTT. The full variable domain, in which reference TRBV5-6 and TRBJ2-3 provide the parts outside the CDR3, is DAGVTQSPTHLIKTRGQQVTLRCSPKSGHDTVSWYQQALGQGPQFIFQYYEEEERQRGNFPDRFSGHQFPNYSSELNVNALLLGDSALYLCASSLGGRSTDTQYFGPGTRLTVL.

The V gene is TRBV5-4, the J gene TRBJ2-5, with 8 nucleotides matching TRBD2. V shed 5 bases, J shed 4 bases, and the junction held 4 bases outside the gene matches. Germline lookup yields CDR1 SGHNT and CDR2 YYREEE (reference sequence). The CDR3 has 13 residues. The CDR3 is CASRGAGVETQYF. CDR3 DNA sequence: TGTGCCAGCAGGGGAGCGGGAGTAGAGACCCAGTACTTC.

The chain couples TRBV5-1 to TRBJ1-2, with 7 bases fitting TRBD1. CDR1 is SGHRS and CDR2 is YFSETQ in the germline V gene. V lost 4 bases, J lost 2 bases, and 11 bases stayed unmatched. This CDR3 comprises 16 residues. Here the CDR3 reads CASSPNPGQNNYGYTF. CDR3 in DNA: TGCGCCAGCAGCCCGAACCCGGGACAGAACAACTATGGCTACACCTTC. Full variable domain (remainder filled in from reference TRBV5-1 and TRBJ1-2): KAGVTQTPRYLIKTRGQQVTLSCSPISGHRSVSWYQQTPGQGLQFLFEYFSETQRNKGNFPGRFSGRQFSNSRSEMNVSTLELGDSALYLCASSPNPGQNNYGYTFGSGTRLTVV.